One and the same sample provided the 22 T cell receptor beta chains below, sequenced in a study of blood T cell repertoires in COVID-19. Here immunoSEQ multiplex PCR was the method, and the copy in TCRdb shows in-frame clones only, minus some. The sample holds 110,000 to 150,000 clones; around 75% are singletons and the top ten take less than 5%. Input material: peripheral blood. The origin of the receptors is a woman in her seventies with COVID-19, enrolled during active disease.

This clone was counted only a few times. V gene TRBV10-3 combines with J gene TRBJ1-5, with 12 bases aligning to TRBD1. Per the germline V gene, CDR1 is ENHRY and CDR2 is SYGVKD. The trim removed 3 bases at V and 6 bases at J, leaving 15 bases unmatched. The CDR3 contains 19 residues. In nucleotides, the CDR3 is TGTGCCATCAGTGATCAATCCGGGACAGGGGGCGCGTCGGCTCAGCCCCAGCATTTT. Translating gives CAISDQSGTGGASAQPQHF.

The chain carries TRBV7-2 and TRBJ2-7; 8 nucleotides agree with TRBD2. J was trimmed by 6 bases and V by 5 bases; bases with no gene match: 9. There are 14 residues in the CDR3. Germline V gene sequence: CDR1 SGHTA, CDR2 FQGNSA. The CDR3 region has the DNA TGTGCCAGCAGCCCCAGCGGGGGTGTCGTCGAGCAGTACTTC. Protein: CASSPSGGVVEQYF. The variable domain in full, completed from reference TRBV7-2 and TRBJ2-7, reads GAGVSQSPSNKVTEKGKDVELRCDPISGHTALYWYRQSLGQGLEFLIYFQGNSAPDKSGLPSDRFSAERTGGSVSTLTIQRTQQEDSAVYLCASSPSGGVVEQYFGPGTRLTVT.

The chain joins TRBV3-1 (or the pseudogene TRBV3-2) to TRBJ1-4; 9 bases fit TRBD1. Per the germline V gene, CDR1 is LGHDT and CDR2 is YNNKEL (reference sequence). V was pared by 4 bases and J by 12 bases, with 9 bases of the junction left unmatched. The CDR3 covers 14 residues. CDR3: CASSPDRGRGELFF. The CDR3 DNA reads TGTGCCAGCAGCCCGGACAGGGGACGAGGGGAACTGTTTTTT.

The chain has TRBV28 and TRBJ2-3; 7 bases line up with TRBD1. Germline V CDR1 and CDR2: MDHEN, SYDVKM. This CDR3 is built from 14 residues. Trimming took 7 bases from V and 0 from J; bases not matched to a gene: 4. Written as DNA, the CDR3 is TGTGCCAGCATGGAGACAGGGAGCACAGATACGCAGTATTTT. This codes for CASMETGSTDTQYF. Full variable domain (remainder filled in from reference TRBV28 and TRBJ2-3): DVKVTQSSRYLVKRTGEKVFLECVQDMDHENMFWYRQDPGLGLRLIYFSYDVKMKEKGDIPEGYSVSREKKERFSLILESASTNQTSMYLCASMETGSTDTQYFGPGTRLTVL.

The table lists this clone with a count of one. V and J are TRBV7-8 and TRBJ1-2; TRBD1 matches at 8 bases. With 0 bases clipped from V and 6 bases from J, the junction kept 6 bases outside the gene matches. This CDR3 has 15 amino acids. Germline V gene sequence: CDR1 SGHVS, CDR2 FQNEAQ. The CDR3 coding sequence is TGTGCCAGCAGCTTAGCGATGGCAGGGGGCGATGGCTACACCTTC. Translating it yields CASSLAMAGGDGYTF.

This clone was counted a few times. The J gene is TRBJ1-5, the V gene TRBV2, with D uncertain. This CDR3 has 14 amino acids. The V gene's germline CDR1 is SNHLY and CDR2 FYNNEI. Deletions cut 4 bases from V and 5 bases from J, with 12 bases between. CDR3 DNA: TGTGCCAGCAGTGTAGGGCCACTAGATCAGCCCCAGCATTTT. Protein product: CASSVGPLDQPQHF.

This chain uses TRBV6-5 with TRBJ1-5; D gene uncertain. Per the germline V gene, CDR1 is MNHEY and CDR2 is SVGAGI. This CDR3 region has 14 residues. Trimming removed 6 bases from V and 6 bases from J, with 15 bases in between. In nucleotides, the CDR3 is TGTGCCAGCAGGCAGGCCTCTCCTTCTCAGCCCCAGCATTTT. It codes for CASRQASPSQPQHF.

The chain couples TRBV21-1 to TRBJ1-5; the table gives TRBD1 as D, unverified against the DNA. TRBV21-1 is annotated as a pseudogene. The CDR3 is 12 residues long. The CDR3 loop reads CASSARDRAQHF. In DNA form, the CDR3 reads TGTGCCAGCAGCGCTAGAGACAGGGCCCAGCATTTT.

A few counts support this clone. This sequence joins TRBV5-4 and TRBJ2-2; 9 nucleotides match TRBD2. V was clipped by 0 bases and J by 2 bases; unmatched bases: 5. Germline V CDR1 and CDR2: SGHNT, YYREEE (reference sequence). The CDR3 length is 17 residues. CDR3 residues: CASSLALAGRNTGELFF. The DNA of the CDR3 is TGTGCCAGCAGCTTGGCGCTAGCGGGGCGCAACACCGGGGAGCTGTTTTTT.

In its sample, this clone was seen once. The rearrangement joins TRBV27 to TRBJ1-2; TRBD1 matches at 7 bases. The V gene's germline CDR1 is MNHEY and CDR2 SMNVEV (reference sequence). The CDR3 totals 14 residues. V shed 1 base, J shed 3 bases, and the junction held 2 bases outside the gene matches. This chain's CDR3 is CASSLFGTDYGYTF. Here the CDR3 DNA reads TGTGCCAGCAGTTTATTCGGGACAGACTATGGCTACACCTTC.

This clone was observed a single time. The V gene is TRBV5-5, the J gene TRBJ2-7, with 12 bases aligning to TRBD2. The CDR3 contains 15 residues. V trimming: 4 bases; J trimming: 2 bases; junction bases outside the gene matches: 4. The germline V gene has CDR1 SGHKS and CDR2 YYEKEE (reference sequence). The CDR3 bases are TGTGCCAGCAGCCCCAGGACTAGCGGGACCTACGAGCAGTACTTC. This encodes CASSPRTSGTYEQYF.

The V gene is TRBV5-1, the J gene TRBJ2-5; TRBD1 matches at 9 bases. CDR3 length: 18 residues. V trimming: 0 bases; J trimming: 4 bases; junction bases outside the gene matches: 13. CDR1 is SGHRS and CDR2 is YFSETQ in the germline V gene. The chain's CDR3 is CASSLEGRTGEPAETQYF. For the CDR3, the DNA is TGCGCCAGCAGCTTGGAAGGGAGGACAGGGGAGCCGGCAGAGACCCAGTACTTC. Full variable domain (rest looked up from reference TRBV5-1 and TRBJ2-5): KAGVTQTPRYLIKTRGQQVTLSCSPISGHRSVSWYQQTPGQGLQFLFEYFSETQRNKGNFPGRFSGRQFSNSRSEMNVSTLELGDSALYLCASSLEGRTGEPAETQYFGPGTRLLVL.

This clone was observed a few times. The chain couples TRBV14 to TRBJ1-1, with TRBD1 matching over 7 bases. J was trimmed by 4 bases and V by 4 bases; bases with no gene match: 6. CDR1 is SGHDN, CDR2 FVKESK, per germline. CDR3 size: 14 residues. This CDR3 reads CASSRTGGATEAFF. Written as DNA, the CDR3 is TGTGCCAGCAGCCGGACAGGCGGGGCCACTGAAGCTTTCTTT.

This clone was observed once. The rearrangement joins TRBV18 to TRBJ1-1; D unresolved. Germline lookup yields CDR1 KGHSH and CDR2 LQKENI. The CDR3 totals 13 residues. V dropped 3 bases and J dropped 5 bases, with 10 bases sitting between them. The CDR3: CASSPSGRTEAFF. CDR3 sequence (DNA): TGTGCCAGCTCACCGTCGGGTCGGACTGAAGCTTTCTTT. The entire variable domain, with the rest obtained from reference TRBV18 and TRBJ1-1, is as follows: NAGVMQNPRHLVRRRGQEARLRCSPMKGHSHVYWYRQLPEEGLKFMVYLQKENIIDESGMPKERFSAEFPKEGPSILRIQQVVRGDSAAYFCASSPSGRTEAFFGQGTRLTVV.

The chain employs TRBV7-8 and TRBJ2-7; D is undetermined. CDR1 SGHVS and CDR2 FQNEAQ come from the germline V gene. The CDR3 loop spans 16 amino acids. V lost 1 base and J lost 2, with 15 bases in between. The CDR3 loop is CASSLDLPYSTYEQYF. DNA for the CDR3: TGTGCCAGCAGCTTAGATCTTCCGTACAGCACCTACGAGCAGTACTTC.

The chain employs TRBV5-1 and TRBJ2-5; 8 bases line up with TRBD2. Germline V gene lookup returns CDR1 SGHRS and CDR2 YFSETQ. This CDR3 is built from 14 residues. V was pared by 0 bases and J by 5 bases, with 3 bases of the junction left unmatched. The CDR3 loop is CASSLVTSAETQYF. The CDR3 DNA follows: TGCGCCAGCAGCTTGGTGACTAGCGCGGAGACCCAGTACTTC.

The chain is built from TRBV5-1 and TRBJ2-1; 11 bases match TRBD2. Unmatched junction bases numbered 8, after V lost 4 bases and J lost 8 bases. The CDR3 has 15 amino acids. The V gene's germline CDR1 is SGHRS and CDR2 YFSETQ. The chain's CDR3 is CASSPGLAGGDEQFF. The CDR3 bases are TGCGCCAGCAGCCCTGGGCTAGCGGGGGGAGATGAGCAGTTCTTC.

V and J are TRBV7-3 and TRBJ1-6; maybe TRBD1 (6 bases). The CDR3 has 14 amino acids. CDR1 and CDR2 from the germline V gene are SGHTA and FQGTGA. V shed 4 bases and J shed 6 bases, with 10 bases lying between them. The CDR3 reads CASSSGQFNSPLHF. CDR3 sequence (DNA): TGTGCCAGCAGCTCCGGACAGTTTAATTCACCCCTCCACTTT.

This clone was seen a few times. The CDR3 here is CASSEAGWGAYEQYF. CDR3 in DNA: TGTGCCAGCAGTGAAGCGGGGTGGGGGGCCTACGAGCAGTACTTC. The rearrangement uses TRBV2 and TRBJ2-7, with a weak D call TRBD2 (6 bases). CDR3 length equals 15 residues. The germline CDR1 and CDR2 sequences are SNHLY and FYNNEI. Trimming removed 0 bases at V and 2 bases at J, with 11 bases between. Full variable domain (outside the CDR3, taken from reference TRBV2 and TRBJ2-7): EPEVTQTPSHQVTQMGQEVILRCVPISNHLYFYWYRQILGQKVEFLVSFYNNEISEKSEIFDDQFSVERPDGSNFTLKIRSTKLEDSAMYFCASSEAGWGAYEQYFGPGTRLTVT.

V and J are TRBV6-5 and TRBJ1-6, with 9 bases fitting TRBD1. The CDR3 extends over 15 amino acids. CDR1 MNHEY and CDR2 SVGAGI come from the germline V gene. J gave up 7 bases and V 6 bases, and 7 bases lay outside the gene matches. The CDR3 spells CASRTGGNGNSPLHF. In DNA, the CDR3 is TGTGCCAGCAGGACAGGGGGTAATGGGAATTCACCCCTCCACTTT.

This sequence joins TRBV3-1 (or the pseudogene TRBV3-2) and TRBJ1-6, with 10 bases identical to TRBD1. This CDR3 comprises 15 residues. Per germline, CDR1 LGHDT and CDR2 YNNKEL (reference sequence). Trimming took 3 bases from V and 9 from J; bases not matched to a gene: 5. CDR3 DNA sequence: TGTGCCAGCAGCCAGACCGGGACAGGGGTTTCACCCCTCCACTTT. It codes for CASSQTGTGVSPLHF.

This CDR3 is CASSLGPPTGDYREQYF. Here the CDR3 DNA reads TGTGCCAGCAGCTTAGGCCCTCCGACAGGGGATTATCGCGAGCAGTACTTC. The genes are TRBV7-2 and TRBJ2-7; the match to TRBD1 covers 8 bases. The CDR3 covers 17 residues. CDR1 is SGHTA and CDR2 is FQGNSA in the germline V gene. The J segment lost 6 bases and the V segment lost 1 base, leaving 14 bases of the junction unmatched.